This T cell receptor beta chain was identified in a study of blood T cells in healthy people across ages. A second roughly 6 to 11 cycle PCR used barcoded and J-beta primers. TCRdb called the 5' RACE reads again in MiXCR, with one record for every CDR3 protein. The data show 710,000 or so distinct CDR3 sequences, with approximately 21% seen just once and 22% held by the top ten. Findings and limits, study-wide: The diversity estimates, figures obtained from one million T cells, were considered underestimates.

A remark on this clonotype: Its cognate antigen is unknown.

The ends were cut back, 6 bases at V and 2 bases at J, with 11 bases in the middle. Germline CDR1 reads MNHEY; CDR2 reads SMNVEV (reference sequence). This CDR3 spans 13 amino acids. This sequence was found in a man between 65 and 85 years old in good health. The chain has TRBV27 and TRBJ2-7, with D unresolved. Material: blood. The CDR3 loop is CASRPTLAYEQYF. In DNA form, the CDR3 reads TGTGCCAGCAGGCCAACCCTAGCCTACGAGCAGTACTTC.